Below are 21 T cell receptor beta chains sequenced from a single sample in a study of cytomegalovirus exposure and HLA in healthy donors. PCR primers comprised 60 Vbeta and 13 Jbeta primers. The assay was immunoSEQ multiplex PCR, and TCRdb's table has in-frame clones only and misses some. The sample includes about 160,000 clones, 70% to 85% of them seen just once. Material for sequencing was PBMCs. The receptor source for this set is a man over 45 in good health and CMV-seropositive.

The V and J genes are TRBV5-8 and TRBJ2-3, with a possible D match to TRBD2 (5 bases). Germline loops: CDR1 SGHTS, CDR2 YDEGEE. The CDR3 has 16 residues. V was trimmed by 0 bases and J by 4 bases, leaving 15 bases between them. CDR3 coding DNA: TGTGCCAGCAGCTTGGTTGGAGAAACGGGGTCAGATACGCAGTATTTT. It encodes CASSLVGETGSDTQYF.

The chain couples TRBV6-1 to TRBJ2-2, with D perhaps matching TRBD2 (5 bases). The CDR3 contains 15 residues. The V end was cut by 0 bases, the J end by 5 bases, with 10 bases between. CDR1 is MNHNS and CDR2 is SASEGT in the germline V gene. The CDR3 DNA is TGTGCCAGCAGTGAAGCGGGAGCCGGAACCGGGGAGCTGTTTTTT. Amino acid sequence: CASSEAGAGTGELFF.

CDR3 region: CASSVVGQGNYNEQFF. The CDR3 nucleotides are TGTGCCAGCAGCGTAGTGGGACAGGGTAACTACAATGAGCAGTTCTTC. The rearrangement uses TRBV9 and TRBJ2-1; 9 bases are shared with TRBD1. In germline, CDR1 is SGDLS, CDR2 YYNGEE. V was clipped by 0 bases and J by 3 bases; unmatched bases: 4. The CDR3 runs to 16 residues.

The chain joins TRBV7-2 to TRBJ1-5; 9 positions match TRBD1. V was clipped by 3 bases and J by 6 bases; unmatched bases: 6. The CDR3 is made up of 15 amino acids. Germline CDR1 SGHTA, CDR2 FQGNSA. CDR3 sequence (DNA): TGTGCCAGCAGCTTTGACAGGGGGTATGGTCAGCCCCAGCATTTT. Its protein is CASSFDRGYGQPQHF.

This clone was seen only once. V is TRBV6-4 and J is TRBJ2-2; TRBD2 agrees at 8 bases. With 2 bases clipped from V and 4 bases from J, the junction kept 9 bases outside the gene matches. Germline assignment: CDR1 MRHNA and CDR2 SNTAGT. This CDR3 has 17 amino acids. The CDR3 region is CASSDRRGAGGTGELFF. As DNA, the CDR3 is TGTGCCAGCAGTGACCGGCGCGGCGCGGGAGGCACCGGGGAGCTGTTTTTT.

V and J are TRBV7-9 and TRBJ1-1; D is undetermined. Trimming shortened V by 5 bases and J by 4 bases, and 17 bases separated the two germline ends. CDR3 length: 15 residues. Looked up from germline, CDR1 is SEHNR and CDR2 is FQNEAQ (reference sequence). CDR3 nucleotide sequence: TGTGCCAGCAGCCCCCGCTTAGCCGGTGGCACTGAAGCTTTCTTT. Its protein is CASSPRLAGGTEAFF.

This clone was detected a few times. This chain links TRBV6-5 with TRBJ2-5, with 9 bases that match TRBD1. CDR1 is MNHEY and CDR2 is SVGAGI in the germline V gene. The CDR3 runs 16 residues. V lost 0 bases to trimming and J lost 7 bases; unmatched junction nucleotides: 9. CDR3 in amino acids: CASSYSPGQGPGTQYF. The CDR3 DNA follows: TGTGCCAGCAGTTACTCGCCGGGACAGGGCCCCGGGACCCAGTACTTC.

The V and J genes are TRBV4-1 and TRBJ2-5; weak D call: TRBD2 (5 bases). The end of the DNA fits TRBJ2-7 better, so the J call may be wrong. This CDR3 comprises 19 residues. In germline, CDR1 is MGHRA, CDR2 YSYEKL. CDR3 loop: CASSQEVASLQSFTSEQYF. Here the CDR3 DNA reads TGCGCCAGCAGCCAAGAGGTGGCAAGTTTGCAGTCTTTTACTAGCGAGCAGTACTTC.

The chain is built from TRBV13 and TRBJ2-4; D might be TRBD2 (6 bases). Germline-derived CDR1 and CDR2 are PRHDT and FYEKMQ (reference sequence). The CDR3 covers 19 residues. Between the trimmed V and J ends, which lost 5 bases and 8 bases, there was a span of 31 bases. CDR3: CASSPRDPGLSALYDIQYF. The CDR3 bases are TGTGCCAGCAGCCCACGGGACCCGGGACTTTCCGCCCTTTACGACATTCAGTACTTC. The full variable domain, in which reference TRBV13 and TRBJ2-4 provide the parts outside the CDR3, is AAGVIQSPRHLIKEKRETATLKCYPIPRHDTVYWYQQGPGQDPQFLISFYEKMQSDKGSIPDRFSAQQFSDYHSELNMSSLELGDSALYFCASSPRDPGLSALYDIQYFGAGTRLSVL.

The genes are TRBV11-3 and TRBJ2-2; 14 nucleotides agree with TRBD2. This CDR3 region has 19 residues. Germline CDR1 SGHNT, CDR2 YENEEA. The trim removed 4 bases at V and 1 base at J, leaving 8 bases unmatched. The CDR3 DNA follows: TGTGCCAGCAGCTCCGCCGAGGGACTAGCGGGAGAGAACACCGGGGAGCTGTTTTTT. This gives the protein CASSSAEGLAGENTGELFF.

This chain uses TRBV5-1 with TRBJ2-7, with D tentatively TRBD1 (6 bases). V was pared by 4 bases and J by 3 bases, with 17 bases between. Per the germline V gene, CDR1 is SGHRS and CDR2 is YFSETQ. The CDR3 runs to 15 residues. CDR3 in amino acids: CASSRTWDKGYEQYF. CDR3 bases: TGCGCCAGCAGCCGGACTTGGGACAAAGGCTACGAGCAGTACTTC.

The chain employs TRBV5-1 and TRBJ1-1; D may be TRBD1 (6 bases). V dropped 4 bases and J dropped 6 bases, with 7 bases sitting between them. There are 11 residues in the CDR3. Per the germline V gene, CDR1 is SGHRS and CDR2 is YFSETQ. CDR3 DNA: TGCGCCAGCAGCCAGGGGTCTGAAGCTTTCTTT. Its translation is CASSQGSEAFF.

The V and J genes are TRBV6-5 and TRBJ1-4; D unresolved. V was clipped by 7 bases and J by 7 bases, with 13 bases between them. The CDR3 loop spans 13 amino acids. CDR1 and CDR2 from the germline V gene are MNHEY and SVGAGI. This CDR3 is CASKKSLSEKLFF. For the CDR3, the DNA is TGTGCCAGCAAGAAATCTCTATCTGAAAAACTGTTTTTT.

The CDR3 loop is CASSLSVLTGELFF. CDR3 in DNA: TGTGCCAGCAGCTTAAGTGTCCTCACCGGGGAGCTGTTTTTT. This chain uses TRBV7-3 with TRBJ2-2; D unresolved. V lost 1 base to trimming and J lost 4 bases, with 7 bases between them. Looked up from germline, CDR1 is SGHTA and CDR2 is FQGTGA. The CDR3 consists of 14 residues.

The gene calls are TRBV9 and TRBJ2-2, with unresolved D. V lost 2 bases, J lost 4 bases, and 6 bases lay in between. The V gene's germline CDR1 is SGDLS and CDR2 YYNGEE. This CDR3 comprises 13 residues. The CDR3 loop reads CASSVRSTGELFF. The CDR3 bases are TGTGCCAGCAGCGTTAGAAGCACCGGGGAGCTGTTTTTT.

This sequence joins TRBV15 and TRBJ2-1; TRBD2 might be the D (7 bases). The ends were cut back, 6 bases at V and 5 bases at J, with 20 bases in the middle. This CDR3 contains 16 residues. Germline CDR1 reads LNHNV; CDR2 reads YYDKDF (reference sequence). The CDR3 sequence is CATREGGQTIDNEQFF. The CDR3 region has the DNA TGTGCCACCAGAGAGGGGGGGCAAACAATAGACAATGAGCAGTTCTTC. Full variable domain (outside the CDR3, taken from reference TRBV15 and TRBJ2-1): DAMVIQNPRYQVTQFGKPVTLSCSQTLNHNVMYWYQQKSSQAPKLLFHYYDKDFNNEADTPDNFQSRRPNTSFCFLDIRSPGLGDTAMYLCATREGGQTIDNEQFFGPGTRLTVL.

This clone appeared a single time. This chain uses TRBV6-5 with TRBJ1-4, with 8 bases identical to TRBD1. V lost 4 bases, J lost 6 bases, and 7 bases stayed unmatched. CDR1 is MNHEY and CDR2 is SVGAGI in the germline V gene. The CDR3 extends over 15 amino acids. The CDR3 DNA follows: TGTGCCAGCAGTTCCGGGACAGGCGATGATGAAAAACTGTTTTTT. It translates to CASSSGTGDDEKLFF.

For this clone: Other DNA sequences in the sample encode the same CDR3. CDR3 sequence (DNA): TGTGCCAGCAGCCTGACAAGGGATACGCAGTATTTT. Translation gives CASSLTRDTQYF. The chain recombines TRBV5-4 with TRBJ2-3; D uncertain. V was shortened by 4 bases and J by 6 bases, with 9 bases between the two germline ends. Per the germline V gene, CDR1 is SGHNT and CDR2 is YYREEE (reference sequence). This CDR3 region has 12 residues.

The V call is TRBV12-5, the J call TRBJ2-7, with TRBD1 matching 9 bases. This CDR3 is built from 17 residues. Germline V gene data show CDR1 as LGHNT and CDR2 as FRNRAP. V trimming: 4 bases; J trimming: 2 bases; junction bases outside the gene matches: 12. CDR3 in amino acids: CASGWSPGTGIAYEQYF. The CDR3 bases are TGTGCTAGTGGTTGGTCTCCCGGGACAGGGATTGCCTACGAGCAGTACTTC.

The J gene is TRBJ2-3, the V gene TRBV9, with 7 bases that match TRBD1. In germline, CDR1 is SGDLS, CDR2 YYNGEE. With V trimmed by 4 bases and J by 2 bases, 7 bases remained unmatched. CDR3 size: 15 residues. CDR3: CASSPGQTHTDTQYF. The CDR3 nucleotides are TGTGCCAGCAGCCCGGGACAGACACACACAGATACGCAGTATTTT.

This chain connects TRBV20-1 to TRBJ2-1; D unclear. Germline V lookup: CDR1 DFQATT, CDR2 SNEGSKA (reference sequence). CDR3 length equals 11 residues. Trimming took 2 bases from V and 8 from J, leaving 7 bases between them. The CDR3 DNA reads TGCAGTGCTAGAAAATTCGATGAGCAGTTCTTC. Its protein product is CSARKFDEQFF.